This TCR beta chain was retrieved from a study of brain metastases from non-small cell lung cancer. From germline, CDR1 is LNHNV and CDR2 YYDKDF (reference sequence). There are 14 residues in the CDR3. With 4 bases removed from V and 0 bases from J, the gap between germline ends came to 9 bases. Using immunoSEQ multiplex PCR, the repertoire was profiled, and TCRdb retains in-frame clones only, with some absent. The sample has approximately 1,600 clones, 81% seen once. The chain employs TRBV15 and TRBJ1-1, with a tentative D call TRBD1 (5 bases). The sequence came from a donor older than 35 with non-small cell lung cancer. The specimen sequenced was tumor-adjacent normal tissue. Here the CDR3 DNA reads TGTGCCACCAGCATCCCAGGGCTGAACACTGAAGCTTTCTTT. Translating it yields CATSIPGLNTEAFF.